This T cell receptor beta chain appears in the sequencing data of a study of PD-1 blockade in classical Hodgkin lymphoma. Sequencing was performed with immunoSEQ multiplex PCR; in TCRdb, only in-frame clones are kept and a portion is missing. The sample includes about 61,000 clones, about 85% of them seen just once. The time point: cycle 4 day 1 (C4D1), after 6 weeks of nivolumab. All trial patients relapsed after autologous stem cell transplantation. This clone appeared a few times. Its antigen remains unidentified. This CDR3 spans 14 amino acids. Per germline, CDR1 KGHSH and CDR2 LQKENI. V was cut by 6 bases and J by 1 base, with 12 bases left in between. Points from the study as a whole: In newly diagnosed patients, baseline TCR diversity was reportedly below that of healthy donors. Newly diagnosed patients and complete responders had comparable diversity at baseline.

Sequencing was performed on peripheral blood mononuclear cells (PBMCs), taken before the fourth cycle of nivolumab. The origin of this receptor is a human donor with classical Hodgkin lymphoma. The chain joins TRBV18 to TRBJ1-2, with D possibly matching TRBD1 (5 bases). The CDR3 coding sequence is TGTGCCAGCTCGACCGGGACTGATAACTATGGCTACACCTTC. This codes for CASSTGTDNYGYTF.